This TCR beta chain was sequenced for a study of beta chain features in type 1 diabetes. About the research overall: What patients shared with healthy donors was a similar profile of age, gender and cell yields.

Remarks on this clone: Its antigen remains unidentified. An end of the junction differs from the germline gene, which may be a read error.

All of the isolated RNA was reverse transcribed, so expressed TCRB transcripts were sequenced. Some clones are missing from TCRdb's copy, which holds only in-frame ones; the method was immunoSEQ multiplex PCR. The sample has a few hundred thousand clones, about 29% seen once. Study-wide findings and caveats: When VDJ junctions were examined, type 1 diabetes patients showed fewer insertions and more deletions.

The sequence derives from a man aged 18-30 years in good health. Material for sequencing was naive CD4+ T cells from blood.

The CDR3 nucleotides are TGTGCCAGCAGTGACGACAGGACACGCTGGGATTTT. It codes for CASSDDRTRWDF. V usage is TRBV6-6 and J usage is TRBJ2-3; D might be TRBD1 (6 bases). The CDR3 runs 12 residues. In germline, CDR1 is MNHNY, CDR2 SVGAGI (reference sequence).